The rows below give T cell receptor beta chains drawn from one sample of a study of T cell responses to AZD1222 COVID-19 vaccine. Data came from immunoSEQ multiplex PCR; TCRdb stores just in-frame clones and leaves some out. Of around 170,000 clones listed, about nine tenths were seen once; the top ten hold approximately 0.98%. The material was peripheral blood, obtained on day 0 of AZD1222 vaccination. These receptors all come from an adult in good health. Both conserved end residues are part of each CDR3. A D gene is named only where the DNA matches it firmly. Clone size, where shown, is once, few, many, or a class for clones that have expanded.

. TRBJ2-2 TRBV9 . TGTGCCAGCAGCGTAGGCCCCTTGGGGCCGAACACCGGGGAGCTGTTTTTT CASSVGPLGPNTGELFF
. TRBJ2-1 TRBV11-2 . TGTGCCAGCAGCCTCATTTCCAGGGAGCAGTTCTTC CASSLISREQFF
TRBD2 TRBJ2-7 TRBV28 . TGTGCCAGCAGTTTTAGCGGGAGGGCCGTGGACGAGCAGTACTTC CASSFSGRAVDEQYF
. TRBJ1-4 TRBV7-6 . TGTGCCAGAACCCCTCCGGCAGGAGATAGTACAACTAATGAAAAACTGTTTTTT CARTPPAGDSTTNEKLFF
. TRBJ2-2 TRBV19 . TGTGCCAGTAGTATAAAGAGTATCGCCGGGGAGCTGTTTTTT CASSIKSIAGELFF
TRBD2 TRBJ2-7 TRBV5-6 . TGTGCCAGCAGCTTGGGACTAGCGGGAGCTTTATACGAGCAGTACTTC CASSLGLAGALYEQYF
TRBD1 TRBJ2-5 TRBV27 . TGTGCCAGCAGTTTTGGGACAGGAATTTCGCGAGAGACCCAGTACTTC CASSFGTGISRETQYF
. TRBJ1-3 TRBV25-1 . TGTGCCAGCAGTGATCTTGTTTTGGGAAACACCATATATTTT CASSDLVLGNTIYF
. TRBJ2-2 TRBV19 once TGTGCCAGTAGCACCATGCCATCCAGGACAGCCGGGACCGGGGAGCTGTTTTTT CASSTMPSRTAGTGELFF
. TRBJ2-7 TRBV19 . TGTGCCAGTAGTAGCGCATGGGGTACCAGCTACGAGCAGTACTTC CASSSAWGTSYEQYF
TRBD1 TRBJ2-7 TRBV6-6 . TGTGCCAGCAGTTACTCCCCGGGACAGGGACCCTACGAGCAGTACTTC CASSYSPGQGPYEQYF
. TRBJ1-1 TRBV28 few TGTGCCAGCAGTTTAATTAGCGTGAACACTGAAGCTTTCTTT CASSLISVNTEAFF
TRBD1 TRBJ1-1 TRBV13 . TGTGCCAGCAGCCCTAACGACAGGGATTCTGAAGCTTTCTTT CASSPNDRDSEAFF
TRBD1 TRBJ2-7 TRBV7-9 few TGTGCCAGCAGCTTTCCGGGACAGGGGTACGAGCAGTACTTC CASSFPGQGYEQYF
. TRBJ2-7 TRBV19 . TGTGCCAGTAGTATTTCCGGGGGTTTTGGCTACGAGCAGTACTTC CASSISGGFGYEQYF
. TRBJ1-1 TRBV5-4 . TGTGCCAGCAGCTTGGCCACCCTAAACACTGAAGCTTTCTTT CASSLATLNTEAFF
. TRBJ1-6 TRBV6-6 once TGTGCCAGCAGCGAAAAAAAATCACCCCTCCACTTT CASSEKKSPLHF
. TRBJ2-5 TRBV15 . TGTGCCACCAGCAGAGGTGGGGGTCGGCAGGAGTGGCAAGAGACCCAGTACTTC CATSRGGGRQEWQETQYF
. TRBJ2-5 TRBV27 . TGTGCCAGCAGTCCGTGGGGATACGGGGAGACCCAGTACTTC CASSPWGYGETQYF
. TRBJ2-3 TRBV2 . TGTGCCAGCAGTGGGGACTCCACAGATACGCAGTATTTT CASSGDSTDTQYF
. TRBJ2-7 TRBV19 . TGTGCCAGTAGTCATTGGGGGTTACAGGGAAGGCGCGAGCAGTACTTC CASSHWGLQGRREQYF
TRBD1 TRBJ1-6 TRBV7-9 . TGTGCCAGCAGCTCGACAGGGTTAGGTAATTCACCCCTCCACTTT CASSSTGLGNSPLHF
. TRBJ2-7 TRBV11-2 . TGTGCCAGCAGCTTAGAGCCGGCCACCTACGAGCAGTACTTC CASSLEPATYEQYF
. TRBJ2-3 TRBV2 . TGTGCCAGCAGTCTAGACAGGACTAGCACAGATACGCAGTATTTT CASSLDRTSTDTQYF
. TRBJ2-7 TRBV6-6 . TGTGCCAGCTCCCCACAGGGATCCTACGAGCAGTACTTC CASSPQGSYEQYF
TRBD1 TRBJ1-1 TRBV27 . TGTGCCAGCAGTTTATCACGAGGGGGCGGTGGCACTGAAGCTTTCTTT CASSLSRGGGGTEAFF
. TRBJ1-5 TRBV7-9 once TGTGCCAGCAGCTTAGCTGAGGGGTTAGGCAATCAGCCCCAGCATTTT CASSLAEGLGNQPQHF
. TRBJ2-1 TRBV6-2/TRBV6-3 many TGTGCCAGCAGTTACTCGAGGACCGGTCTGATCAACCTGGAGAATGAGCAGTTCTTC CASSYSRTGLINLENEQFF
. TRBJ2-7 TRBV6-2/TRBV6-3 . TGTGCCAGCAGTTACACCCTCCGGGACTCTCCCTACGAGCAGTACTTC CASSYTLRDSPYEQYF
TRBD1 TRBJ2-7 TRBV7-9 . TGTGCCAGCAGGGTACAGGGGGAATCCTCCACTCAGTACTTC CASRVQGESSTQYF
. TRBJ2-7 TRBV2 . TGTGCCAGCAGTGAAACGCCCTACGAGCAGTACTTC CASSETPYEQYF
TRBD1 TRBJ1-5 TRBV7-8 . TGTGCCAGCAGCTCACTCCCAGGGGGCGCAGGGCAGCCCCAGCATTTT CASSSLPGGAGQPQHF
. TRBJ1-1 TRBV6-2/TRBV6-3 . TGTGCCAGCAGTACGGGGGTGCGCAACACTGAAGCTTTCTTT CASSTGVRNTEAFF
. TRBJ2-2 TRBV4-1 . TGCGCCAGCAGCCCCGTGGGCAGGAAAGGGTCCGGGGAGCTGTTTTTT CASSPVGRKGSGELFF
TRBD1 TRBJ1-2 TRBV29-1 . TGCAGCGTTGAAGATCGGGCAGGGGGGTACTATGGCTACACCTTC CSVEDRAGGYYGYTF
TRBD2 TRBJ2-2 TRBV7-6 . TGTGCCAGCAGCTTACCGCGGGAGGGAAGGGAGCTGTTTTTT CASSLPREGRELFF
. TRBJ1-1 TRBV3-1/TRBV3-2 . TGTGCCAGCAGCCAAGACCCCTATACGTTCGAGAACACTGAAGCTTTCTTT CASSQDPYTFENTEAFF
TRBD1 TRBJ1-6 TRBV9 . TGTGCCAGCAGCAGTGGGACAGCCTATAATTCACCCCTCCACTTT CASSSGTAYNSPLHF
. TRBJ1-5 TRBV4-3 . TGCGCCAGCAGCCAGACTATGGGGAATCAGCCCCAGCATTTT CASSQTMGNQPQHF
TRBD1 TRBJ1-5 TRBV14 once TGTGCCAGCAGCCAACCGACAGGGGGCAGTCAGCCCCAGCATTTT CASSQPTGGSQPQHF
. TRBJ1-6 TRBV27 . TGTGCCAGCAGTGTACGACAGAATTCACCCCTCCACTTT CASSVRQNSPLHF
TRBD1 TRBJ1-2 TRBV2 once TGTGCCAGCAGTGCGCGACAGGGGAGAATGGATGGCTACACCTTC CASSARQGRMDGYTF
. TRBJ1-2 TRBV5-4 . TGTGCCAGCAGCTCCAGGGTCGACGGTAACTATGGCTACACCTTC CASSSRVDGNYGYTF
. TRBJ2-2 TRBV6-9 . TGTGCCACACGGGACGACGCGAACACCGGGGAGCTGTTTTTT CATRDDANTGELFF
. TRBJ2-7 TRBV4-1 . TGCGCCAGCAGCCTTCACGGTGGCTACGAGCAGTACTTC CASSLHGGYEQYF
TRBD1 TRBJ1-4 TRBV19 . TGTGCCAGTAGTACCGTAACAGGGGCCGCCTCGACTAATGAAAAACTGTTTTTT CASSTVTGAASTNEKLFF